A single sample is the source of the 22 T cell receptor beta chains below, sequenced in a study of blood T cell repertoires in COVID-19. Sequenced by immunoSEQ multiplex PCR; TCRdb stores in-frame clones only, minus some. The sample shows around 300,000 clones, about nine tenths of them seen only once. Sequenced material: PBMCs or T cells enriched from blood (not recorded which). The receptors were gathered from a woman aged 60-70 years who had recovered from COVID-19.

The gene calls are TRBV7-9 and TRBJ1-1; 7 bases agree with TRBD1. The V gene's germline CDR1 is SEHNR and CDR2 FQNEAQ (reference sequence). The CDR3 has 13 amino acids. V shed 5 bases, J shed 4 bases, and the junction held 4 bases outside the gene matches. The CDR3 region is CASSAGGGTEAFF. The CDR3 DNA follows: TGTGCCAGCAGCGCAGGGGGAGGCACTGAAGCTTTCTTT.

The DNA for the CDR3 is TGTGCCAGCAGCCTCCTGCCCAGCTCTGGAAACACCATATATTTT. Translated, it gives CASSLLPSSGNTIYF. The V and J genes are TRBV3-1 (or the pseudogene TRBV3-2) and TRBJ1-3; D gene unclear. Germline CDR1 reads LGHDT; CDR2 reads YNNKEL (reference sequence). The CDR3 has 15 residues. V gave up 4 bases and J gave up 0 bases, with 10 bases separating them.

The gene calls are TRBV19 and TRBJ2-2, with TRBD2 as a possible D gene (5 bases). V gave up 5 bases and J gave up 4 bases, with 11 bases separating them. Per germline, CDR1 LNHDA and CDR2 SQIVND (reference sequence). This CDR3 has 14 residues. CDR3 coding DNA: TGTGCCAGTAGTGGGTCAGGACTCACCGGGGAGCTGTTTTTT. It specifies CASSGSGLTGELFF.

The chain is built from TRBV5-1 and TRBJ2-5, with D possibly matching TRBD2 (5 bases). From germline, CDR1 is SGHRS and CDR2 YFSETQ. V was pared by 4 bases and J by 1 base, with 11 bases between. CDR3 length: 14 residues. The CDR3 loop reads CASSLDYFQETQYF. CDR3 sequence (DNA): TGCGCCAGCAGCCTCGACTACTTCCAAGAGACCCAGTACTTC. Combining the CDR3 with reference TRBV5-1 and TRBJ2-5 gives the whole variable domain KAGVTQTPRYLIKTRGQQVTLSCSPISGHRSVSWYQQTPGQGLQFLFEYFSETQRNKGNFPGRFSGRQFSNSRSEMNVSTLELGDSALYLCASSLDYFQETQYFGPGTRLLVL.

The chain carries TRBV27 and TRBJ2-1; 7 bases line up with TRBD2. Germline V gene data show CDR1 as MNHEY and CDR2 as SMNVEV (reference sequence). The CDR3 consists of 15 residues. With V trimmed by 6 bases and J by 8 bases, 13 bases remained unmatched. The CDR3 here is CASSRRRGEGYEQFF. CDR3 DNA: TGTGCCAGCAGCCGCCGTCGGGGGGAGGGTTATGAGCAGTTCTTC.

The rearrangement uses TRBV6-5 and TRBJ1-5, with D tentatively TRBD1 (5 bases). CDR3 length: 13 residues. The V and J ends lost 4 bases and 7 bases respectively, with 11 bases between them. Germline loops: CDR1 MNHEY, CDR2 SVGAGI. The CDR3 reads CASSLGEAQPQHF. The CDR3 DNA follows: TGTGCCAGCAGTTTAGGGGAGGCCCAGCCCCAGCATTTT.

CDR3 DNA sequence: TGTGCCAGCAGCTTAGGCCTTTCGGGGGGGAGCACAGATACGCAGTATTTT. Protein product: CASSLGLSGGSTDTQYF. The rearrangement joins TRBV7-9 to TRBJ2-3; TRBD2 matches at 8 bases. CDR1 is SEHNR and CDR2 is FQNEAQ in the germline V gene (reference sequence). This CDR3 spans 17 amino acids. The V segment lost 1 base and the J segment 0 bases; nucleotides outside the gene matches: 6. The complete variable domain, with remaining parts taken from reference TRBV7-9 and TRBJ2-3, reads DTGVSQNPRHKITKRGQNVTFRCDPISEHNRLYWYRQTLGQGPEFLTYFQNEAQLEKSRLLSDRFSAERPKGSFSTLEIQRTEQGDSAMYLCASSLGLSGGSTDTQYFGPGTRLTVL.

The chain couples TRBV5-1 to TRBJ1-1, with D possibly TRBD1 on 5 matching bases. Trimming took off 3 bases at V and 1 base at J, with 7 bases between the two ends. In germline, CDR1 is SGHRS, CDR2 YFSETQ. This CDR3 has 13 residues. CDR3 residues: CASSWTRNTEAFF. The CDR3 DNA reads TGCGCCAGCAGCTGGACACGGAACACTGAAGCTTTCTTT.

The chain carries TRBV19 and TRBJ2-3; perhaps TRBD2 as D (5 bases). Trimming left V 4 bases short and J 6 bases short, with 8 bases between. The length of the CDR3 is 12 residues. Germline CDR1 and CDR2: LNHDA and SQIVND (reference sequence). The DNA for the CDR3 is TGTGCCAGTAGTACCCCGGGGGATACGCAGTATTTT. Its translation: CASSTPGDTQYF.

This chain uses TRBV3-1 (or the pseudogene TRBV3-2) with TRBJ2-7, with 7 positions matching TRBD2. CDR3 size: 13 residues. J gave up 2 bases and V 4 bases, and 2 bases lay outside the gene matches. Germline V CDR1 and CDR2: LGHDT, YNNKEL (reference sequence). The chain's CDR3 is CASSLRGAYEQYF. The DNA for the CDR3 is TGTGCCAGCAGCCTCCGGGGGGCCTACGAGCAGTACTTC.

The V gene is TRBV2, the J gene TRBJ2-1; D not resolved. The CDR3 spans 16 residues. V was trimmed by 1 base and J by 0 bases, leaving 10 bases between them. The germline CDR1 and CDR2 sequences are SNHLY and FYNNEI. This CDR3 is CASSEVKISSYNEQFF. DNA of the CDR3: TGTGCCAGCAGTGAAGTCAAAATCAGCTCCTACAATGAGCAGTTCTTC.

The chain is built from TRBV30 and TRBJ1-2; TRBD1 agrees at 9 bases. The CDR3 sequence is 13 residues long. Trimming at V came to 2 bases and at J to 5 bases, leaving 3 bases not matched to a gene. The germline CDR1 and CDR2 sequences are GTSNPN and SVGIG (reference sequence). CDR3 sequence (DNA): TGTGCCTGGAGTATAGGACAGGGGTATGGCTACACCTTC. It translates to CAWSIGQGYGYTF.

The chain employs TRBV7-9 and TRBJ2-4, with D perhaps TRBD2 (5 bases). This CDR3 spans 15 amino acids. Germline-derived CDR1 and CDR2 are SEHNR and FQNEAQ (reference sequence). V was clipped by 0 bases and J by 2 bases, with 8 bases between them. Written as DNA, the CDR3 is TGTGCCAGCAGCTTAGCGAGGGAAACCAAAAACATTCAGTACTTC. It is translated as CASSLARETKNIQYF.

The chain employs TRBV4-1 and TRBJ1-2; tentatively, D is TRBD1 (5 bases). V was clipped by 0 bases and J by 1 base, with 15 bases between them. The CDR3 sequence is 17 residues long. Germline CDR1 is MGHRA and CDR2 is YSYEKL. The CDR3 protein is CASSQDRVPAGNYGYTF. Here the CDR3 DNA reads TGCGCCAGCAGCCAAGACAGGGTCCCCGCCGGTAACTATGGCTACACCTTC.

The chain links TRBV5-3 to TRBJ2-2; TRBD1 matches at 7 bases. TRBV5-3 is flagged as an ORF with uncertain function. Germline trimming cut 6 bases from V and 0 bases from J; bases unmatched to any gene: 11. This CDR3 spans 17 amino acids. The CDR3 loop is CARTNLTGFSNTGELFF. The CDR3 coding sequence is TGTGCCAGAACCAATCTGACAGGGTTCTCGAACACCGGGGAGCTGTTTTTT.

This clone occurred once. The chain carries TRBV28 and TRBJ1-5; 12 bases are a match to TRBD1. Losses at the gene ends were 7 bases for V and 0 bases for J; bases not matched to a gene: 10. In germline, CDR1 is MDHEN, CDR2 SYDVKM. The CDR3 loop spans 18 amino acids. This CDR3 reads CASNPRDRGLYSNQPQHF. The CDR3 DNA sequence: TGTGCCAGCAACCCCCGGGACAGGGGGCTCTATAGCAATCAGCCCCAGCATTTT.

The rearrangement links TRBV6-1 to TRBJ1-1, with TRBD1 identical over 9 bases. In germline, CDR1 is MNHNS, CDR2 SASEGT. This CDR3 contains 15 residues. V shed 3 bases, J shed 6 bases, and the junction held 8 bases outside the gene matches. CDR3 coding DNA: TGTGCCAGCAGTGAGGGGACAGGGAGTATTCCTGAAGCTTTCTTT. As protein: CASSEGTGSIPEAFF.

This chain uses TRBV9 with TRBJ1-5; D is ambiguous. Germline lookup yields CDR1 SGDLS and CDR2 YYNGEE. This CDR3 contains 13 residues. Trimming removed 1 base from V and 4 bases from J, with 6 bases in between. Written as DNA, the CDR3 is TGTGCCAGCAGCGTACTTGCGAATCAGCCCCAGCATTTT. This sequence encodes CASSVLANQPQHF.

The chain is built from TRBV27 and TRBJ2-5, with TRBD2 as a possible D gene (5 bases). Looked up from germline, CDR1 is MNHEY and CDR2 is SMNVEV (reference sequence). There are 12 residues in the CDR3. V lost 8 bases and J 6 bases, leaving 13 bases between the germline ends. CDR3 in DNA: TGTGCCAGCGGCGGACTTCGAAAGACCCAGTACTTC. It is translated as CASGGLRKTQYF.

This sequence joins TRBV6-2 or TRBV6-3 and TRBJ2-7; D is undetermined. V was trimmed by 4 bases and J by 6 bases, leaving 7 bases between them. Germline V gene sequence: CDR1 MNHEY, CDR2 SVGEGT. The CDR3 loop spans 11 amino acids. CDR3 bases: TGTGCCAGCAGTTTCTTCGGCGAGCAGTACTTC. Residues: CASSFFGEQYF.

The rearrangement uses TRBV7-9 and TRBJ2-5; D is unresolved. CDR3 length: 13 residues. V lost 5 bases and J lost 4, with 11 bases in between. Germline values: CDR1 SEHNR, CDR2 FQNEAQ (reference sequence). CDR3 bases: TGTGCCAGCAGCCCCCTTAGCCCAGAGACCCAGTACTTC. It codes for CASSPLSPETQYF.

The chain uses TRBV7-3 and TRBJ2-3, with 9 bases identical to TRBD1. V lost 5 bases, J lost 4 bases, and 13 bases stayed unmatched. CDR3 length: 17 residues. CDR1 SGHTA and CDR2 FQGTGA come from the germline V gene. The chain's CDR3 is CASSRGQGIVRPDTQYF. The CDR3, as DNA: TGTGCCAGCAGCCGGGGACAGGGTATTGTTCGGCCAGATACGCAGTATTTT.